This T cell receptor (beta chain) was sequenced for a study of Graves' ophthalmopathy and Graves' hyperthyroidism. Amplified TCR beta CDR3 regions were obtained using RNA transcripts as template. Scientists carried out first-round RT-PCR using HTBI primers and then a second-round multiplex PCR. TCRdb redid the calling of the multiplex PCR reads with MiXCR, one entry per CDR3 protein. The data contain roughly 350,000 distinct CDR3 sequences, 17% of them seen just once; the ten biggest clones take up about 2.4%. Orbital computed tomography and thyroid ultrasound, along with TRAb, serum thyroxine and clinical symptoms, underpinned diagnosis. There are 15 residues in the CDR3. The V gene's germline CDR1 is LNHNV and CDR2 YYDKDF (reference sequence). Trimming removed 5 bases at V and 3 bases at J, with 16 bases between.

V usage is TRBV15 and J usage is TRBJ1-1; D is possibly TRBD1 (6 bases). This clonotype was obtained from an adult woman with stable Graves' hyperthyroidism. The sample taken for sequencing was peripheral blood. The CDR3 DNA reads TGTGCCACCAGCGGAACTTCGCAGGGGTACACTGAAGCTTTCTTT. It is translated as CATSGTSQGYTEAFF.